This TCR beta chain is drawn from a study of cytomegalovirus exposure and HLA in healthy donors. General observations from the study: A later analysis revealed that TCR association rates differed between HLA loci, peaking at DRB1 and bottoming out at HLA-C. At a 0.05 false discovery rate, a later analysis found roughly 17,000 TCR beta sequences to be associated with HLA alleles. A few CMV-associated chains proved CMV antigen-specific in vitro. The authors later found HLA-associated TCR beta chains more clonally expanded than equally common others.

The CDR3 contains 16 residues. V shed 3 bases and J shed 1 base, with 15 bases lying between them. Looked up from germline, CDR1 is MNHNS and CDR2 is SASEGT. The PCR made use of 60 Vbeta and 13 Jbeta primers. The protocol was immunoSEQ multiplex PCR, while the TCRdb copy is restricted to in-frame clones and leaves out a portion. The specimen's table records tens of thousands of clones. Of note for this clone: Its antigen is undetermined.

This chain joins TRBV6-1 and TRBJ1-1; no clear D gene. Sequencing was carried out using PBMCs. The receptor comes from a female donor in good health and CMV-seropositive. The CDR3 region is CASSDLYLAGNTEAFF. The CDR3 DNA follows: TGTGCCAGCAGTGACCTATATTTGGCGGGGAACACTGAAGCTTTCTTT.